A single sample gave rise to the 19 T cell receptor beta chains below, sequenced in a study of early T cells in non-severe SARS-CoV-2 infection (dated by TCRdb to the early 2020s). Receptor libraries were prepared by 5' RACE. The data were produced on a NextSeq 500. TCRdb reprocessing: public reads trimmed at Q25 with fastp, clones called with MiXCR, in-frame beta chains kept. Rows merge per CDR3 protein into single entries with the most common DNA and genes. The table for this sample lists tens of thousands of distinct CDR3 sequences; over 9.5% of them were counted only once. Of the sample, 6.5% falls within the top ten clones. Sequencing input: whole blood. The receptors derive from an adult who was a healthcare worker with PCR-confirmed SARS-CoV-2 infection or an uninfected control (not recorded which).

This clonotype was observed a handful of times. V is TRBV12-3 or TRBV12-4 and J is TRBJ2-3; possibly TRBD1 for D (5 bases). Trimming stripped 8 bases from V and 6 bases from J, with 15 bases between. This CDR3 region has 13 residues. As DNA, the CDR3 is TGTGCCAGCCTGAAGTCGACAGTCGATACGCAGTATTTT. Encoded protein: CASLKSTVDTQYF.

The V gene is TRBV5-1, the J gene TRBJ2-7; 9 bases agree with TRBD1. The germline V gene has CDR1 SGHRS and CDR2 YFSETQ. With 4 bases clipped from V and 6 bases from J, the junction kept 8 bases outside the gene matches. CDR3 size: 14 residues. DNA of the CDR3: TGCGCCAGCAGCCGGACAGGGGTGAGGAGCGAGCAGTACTTC. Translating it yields CASSRTGVRSEQYF.

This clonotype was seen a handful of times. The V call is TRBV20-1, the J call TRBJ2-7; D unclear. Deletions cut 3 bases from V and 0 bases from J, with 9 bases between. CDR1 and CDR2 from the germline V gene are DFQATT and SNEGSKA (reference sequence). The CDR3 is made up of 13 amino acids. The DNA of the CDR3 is TGCAGTGCTAGTGATAGGCCCTCCTACGAGCAGTACTTC. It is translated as CSASDRPSYEQYF.

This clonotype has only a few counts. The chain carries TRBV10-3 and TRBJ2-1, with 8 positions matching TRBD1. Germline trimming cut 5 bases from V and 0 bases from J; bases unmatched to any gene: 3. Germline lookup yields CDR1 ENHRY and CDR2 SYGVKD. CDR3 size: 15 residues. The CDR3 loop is CAISLDRASYNEQFF. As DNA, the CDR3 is TGTGCCATCAGTCTGGACAGGGCCTCCTACAATGAGCAGTTCTTC.

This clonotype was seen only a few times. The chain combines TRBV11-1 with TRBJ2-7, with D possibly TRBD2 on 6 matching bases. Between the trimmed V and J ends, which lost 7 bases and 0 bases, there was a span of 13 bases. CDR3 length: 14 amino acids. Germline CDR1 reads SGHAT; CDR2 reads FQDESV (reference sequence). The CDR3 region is CASKWSTSSYEQYF. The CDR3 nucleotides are TGTGCCAGCAAGTGGTCGACTAGCTCCTACGAGCAGTACTTC.

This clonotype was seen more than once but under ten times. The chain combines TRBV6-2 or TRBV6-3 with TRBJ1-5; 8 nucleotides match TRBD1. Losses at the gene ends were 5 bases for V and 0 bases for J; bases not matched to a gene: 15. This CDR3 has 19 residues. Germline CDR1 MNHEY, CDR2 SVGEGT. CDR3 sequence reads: CASSIRTGFGGYSNQPQHF. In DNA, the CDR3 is TGTGCCAGCAGTATCCGGACAGGGTTCGGTGGATATAGCAATCAGCCCCAGCATTTT.

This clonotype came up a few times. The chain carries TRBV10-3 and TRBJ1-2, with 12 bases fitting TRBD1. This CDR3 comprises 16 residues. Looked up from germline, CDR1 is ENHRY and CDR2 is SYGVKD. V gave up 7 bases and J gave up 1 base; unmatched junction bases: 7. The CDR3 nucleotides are TGTGCCATCACTGGGGACAGGGGGCATGATAACTATGGCTACACCTTC. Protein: CAITGDRGHDNYGYTF.

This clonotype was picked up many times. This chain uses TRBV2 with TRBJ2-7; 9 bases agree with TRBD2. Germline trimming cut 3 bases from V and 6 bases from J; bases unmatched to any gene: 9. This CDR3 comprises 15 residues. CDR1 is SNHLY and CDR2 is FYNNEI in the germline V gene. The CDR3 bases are TGTGCCAGCAGTGATTTGGTAGCGGGAGCAGGCGAGCAGTACTTC. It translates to CASSDLVAGAGEQYF. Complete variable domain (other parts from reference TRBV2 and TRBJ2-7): EPEVTQTPSHQVTQMGQEVILRCVPISNHLYFYWYRQILGQKVEFLVSFYNNEISEKSEIFDDQFSVERPDGSNFTLKIRSTKLEDSAMYFCASSDLVAGAGEQYFGPGTRLTVT.

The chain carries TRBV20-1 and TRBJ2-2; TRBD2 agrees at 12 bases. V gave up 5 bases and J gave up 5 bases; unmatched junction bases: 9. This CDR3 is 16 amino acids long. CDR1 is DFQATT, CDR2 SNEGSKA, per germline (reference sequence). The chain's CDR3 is CSADNRLAGVTGELFF. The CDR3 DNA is TGCAGTGCTGATAATAGACTAGCGGGAGTTACCGGGGAGCTGTTTTTT.

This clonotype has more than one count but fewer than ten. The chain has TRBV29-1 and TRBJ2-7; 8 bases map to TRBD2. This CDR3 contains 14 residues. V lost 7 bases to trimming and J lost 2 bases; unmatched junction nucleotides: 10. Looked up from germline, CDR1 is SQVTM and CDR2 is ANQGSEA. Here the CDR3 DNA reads TGCAGCGGGTCAAAGCGGGGGCGGCCCTACGAGCAGTACTTC. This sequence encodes CSGSKRGRPYEQYF.

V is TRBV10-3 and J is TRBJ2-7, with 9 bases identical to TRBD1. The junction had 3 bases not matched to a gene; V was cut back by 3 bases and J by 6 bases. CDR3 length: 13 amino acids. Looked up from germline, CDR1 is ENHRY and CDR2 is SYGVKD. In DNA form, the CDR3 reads TGTGCCATCAGTGATTGGACAGGGGCCGAGCAGTACTTC. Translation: CAISDWTGAEQYF.

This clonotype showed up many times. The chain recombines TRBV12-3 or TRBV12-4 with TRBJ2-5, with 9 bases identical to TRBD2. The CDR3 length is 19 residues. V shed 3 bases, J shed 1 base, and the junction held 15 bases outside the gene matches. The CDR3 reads CASSFLPSGTLLPQETQYF. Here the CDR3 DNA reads TGTGCCAGCAGTTTTCTGCCTAGCGGGACCCTGCTCCCCCAAGAGACCCAGTACTTC.

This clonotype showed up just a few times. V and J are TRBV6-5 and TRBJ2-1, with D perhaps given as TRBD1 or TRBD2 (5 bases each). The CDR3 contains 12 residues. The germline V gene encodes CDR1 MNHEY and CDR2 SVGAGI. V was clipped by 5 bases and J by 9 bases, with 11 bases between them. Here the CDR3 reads CASSPRGGEQFF. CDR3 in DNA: TGTGCCAGCAGTCCCCGGGGCGGTGAGCAGTTCTTC.

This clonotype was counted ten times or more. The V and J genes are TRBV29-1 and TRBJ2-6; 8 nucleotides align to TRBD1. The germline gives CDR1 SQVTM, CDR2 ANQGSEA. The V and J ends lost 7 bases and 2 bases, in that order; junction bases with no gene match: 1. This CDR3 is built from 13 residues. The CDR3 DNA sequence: TGCAGCGCAGGGGGCGCTGGGGCCAACGTCCTGACTTTC. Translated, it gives CSAGGAGANVLTF.

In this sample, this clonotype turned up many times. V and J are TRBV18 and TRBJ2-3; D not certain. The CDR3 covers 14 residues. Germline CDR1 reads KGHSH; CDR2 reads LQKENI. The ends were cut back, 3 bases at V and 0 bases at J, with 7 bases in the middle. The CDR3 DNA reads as TGTGCCAGCTCACCCTTGAGAAGCACAGATACGCAGTATTTT. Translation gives CASSPLRSTDTQYF.

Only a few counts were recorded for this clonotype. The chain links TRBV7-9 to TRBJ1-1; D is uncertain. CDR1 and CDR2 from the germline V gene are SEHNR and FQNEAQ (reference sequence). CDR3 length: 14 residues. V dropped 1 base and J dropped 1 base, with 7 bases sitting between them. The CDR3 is CASSLVAPNTEAFF. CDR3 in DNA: TGTGCCAGCAGCTTAGTTGCCCCGAACACTGAAGCTTTCTTT.

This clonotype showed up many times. CDR3 region: CASSANGEQFF. The CDR3 nucleotides are TGTGCCAGCTCCGCCAACGGCGAGCAGTTCTTC. The chain employs TRBV18 and TRBJ2-1; unclear D gene. Looked up from germline, CDR1 is KGHSH and CDR2 is LQKENI. This CDR3 is built from 11 residues. V dropped 6 bases and J dropped 10 bases, with 10 bases sitting between them.

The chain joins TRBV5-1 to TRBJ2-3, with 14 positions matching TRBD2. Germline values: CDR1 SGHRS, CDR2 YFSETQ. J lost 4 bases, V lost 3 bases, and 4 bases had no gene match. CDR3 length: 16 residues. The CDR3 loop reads CASSSGLAGEADTQYF. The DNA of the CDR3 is TGCGCCAGCAGCTCGGGACTAGCGGGAGAGGCAGATACGCAGTATTTT. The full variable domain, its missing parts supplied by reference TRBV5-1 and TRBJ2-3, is KAGVTQTPRYLIKTRGQQVTLSCSPISGHRSVSWYQQTPGQGLQFLFEYFSETQRNKGNFPGRFSGRQFSNSRSEMNVSTLELGDSALYLCASSSGLAGEADTQYFGPGTRLTVL.

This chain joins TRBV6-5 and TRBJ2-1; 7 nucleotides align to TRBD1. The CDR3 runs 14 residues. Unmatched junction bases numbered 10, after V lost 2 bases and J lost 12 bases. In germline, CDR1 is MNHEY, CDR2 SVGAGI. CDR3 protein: CASSYPHDRDGQFF. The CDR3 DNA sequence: TGTGCCAGCAGTTACCCCCATGACAGGGACGGGCAGTTCTTC.